Shown below are 4 T cell receptor beta chains from a single sample sequenced in a study of PD-1 blockade in classical Hodgkin lymphoma. Measured with immunoSEQ multiplex PCR; TCRdb has only the in-frame clones, and not every one. The sample consists of around 12,000 clones, 88% of them appearing once. Time point noted: cycle 4 day 1 (C4D1), after 5 to 7 weeks of nivolumab. Every one of the patients relapsed after autologous stem cell transplantation (brentuximab vedotin exposure was variable). From thawed PBMCs, CD4+ T cells were purified using magnetic negative selection. The starting material was CD4+ T cells from blood, obtained before the fourth cycle of nivolumab. The receptors were gathered from a human donor with classical Hodgkin lymphoma.

CDR3 loop: CASSLPGNYGYTF. The CDR3 nucleotides read TGTGCCAGCAGCTTACCGGGGAACTATGGCTACACCTTC. The chain employs TRBV11-2 and TRBJ1-2; D not certain. CDR1 is SGHAT, CDR2 FQNNGV, per germline. The CDR3 length is 13 residues. Deletions cut 2 bases from V and 2 bases from J, with 6 bases between.

This clone was counted between two and nine times. The gene calls are TRBV6-6 and TRBJ2-1; 7 nucleotides agree with TRBD2. This CDR3 contains 14 residues. Losses at the gene ends were 3 bases for V and 11 bases for J; bases not matched to a gene: 10. From germline, CDR1 is MNHNY and CDR2 SVGAGI (reference sequence). The CDR3 here is CASSYGGSAVKQFF. CDR3 DNA sequence: TGTGCCAGCAGTTATGGCGGGAGTGCAGTGAAGCAGTTCTTC.

The chain recombines TRBV5-1 with TRBJ2-1; TRBD2 matches at 12 bases. Germline lookup yields CDR1 SGHRS and CDR2 YFSETQ. With 2 bases clipped from V and 10 bases from J, the junction kept 4 bases outside the gene matches. The CDR3 has 14 amino acids. CDR3 DNA sequence: TGCGCCAGCAGCTTCGCTAGCGGGGGGGAAGAGCAGTTCTTC. It encodes CASSFASGGEEQFF.

The gene calls are TRBV29-1 and TRBJ2-5; the D gene is possibly TRBD1 (6 bases). The CDR3 contains 12 residues. CDR1 and CDR2 from the germline V gene are SQVTM and ANQGSEA. Trimming stripped 4 bases from V and 3 bases from J, with 9 bases between. The CDR3 nucleotides are TGCAGCGTTGTTGAGGGGGAAGAGACCCAGTACTTC. Its protein product is CSVVEGEETQYF.